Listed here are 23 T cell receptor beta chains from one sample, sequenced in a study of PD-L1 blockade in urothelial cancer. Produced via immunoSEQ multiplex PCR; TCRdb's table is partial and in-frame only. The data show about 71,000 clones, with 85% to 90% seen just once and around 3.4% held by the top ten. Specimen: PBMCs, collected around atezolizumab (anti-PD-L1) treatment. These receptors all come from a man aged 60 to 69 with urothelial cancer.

The CDR3, as DNA: TGTGCCTGGAGTTTTTTGGGTGCTAGGAGCACTGAAGCTTTCTTT. This translates into CAWSFLGARSTEAFF. The rearrangement uses TRBV30 and TRBJ1-1, with D hard to call. This CDR3 has 15 residues. Germline V gene lookup returns CDR1 GTSNPN and CDR2 SVGIG (reference sequence). Trimming pared 2 bases from V and 4 bases from J, leaving 17 bases between.

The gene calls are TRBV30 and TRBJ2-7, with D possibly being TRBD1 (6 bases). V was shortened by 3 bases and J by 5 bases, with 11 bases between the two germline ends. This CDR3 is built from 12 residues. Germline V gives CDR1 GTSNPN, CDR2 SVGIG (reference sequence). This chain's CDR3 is CAWRRGNHEQYF. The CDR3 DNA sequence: TGTGCCTGGAGGAGGGGGAACCACGAGCAGTACTTC.

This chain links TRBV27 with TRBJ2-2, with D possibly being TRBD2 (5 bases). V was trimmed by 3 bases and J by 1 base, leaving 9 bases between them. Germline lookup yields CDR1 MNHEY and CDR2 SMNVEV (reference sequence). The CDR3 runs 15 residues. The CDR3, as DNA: TGTGCCAGCAGTTTTTCGGGAATGAACACCGGGGAGCTGTTTTTT. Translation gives CASSFSGMNTGELFF.

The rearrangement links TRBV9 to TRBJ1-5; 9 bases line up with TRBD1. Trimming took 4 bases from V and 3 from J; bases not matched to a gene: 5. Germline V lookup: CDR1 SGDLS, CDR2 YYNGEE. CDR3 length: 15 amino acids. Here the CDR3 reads CASSLGQGFNQPQHF. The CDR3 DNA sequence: TGTGCCAGCAGCCTGGGACAGGGCTTCAATCAGCCCCAGCATTTT. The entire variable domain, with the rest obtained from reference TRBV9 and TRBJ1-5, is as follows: DSGVTQTPKHLITATGQRVTLRCSPRSGDLSVYWYQQSLDQGLQFLIQYYNGEERAKGNILERFSAQQFPDLHSELNLSSLELGDSALYFCASSLGQGFNQPQHFGDGTRLSIL.

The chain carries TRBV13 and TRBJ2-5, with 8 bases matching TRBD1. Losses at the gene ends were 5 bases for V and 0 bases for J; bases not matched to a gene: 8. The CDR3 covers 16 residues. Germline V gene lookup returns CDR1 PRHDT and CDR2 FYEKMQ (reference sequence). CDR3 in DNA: TGTGCCAGCAGCCGATTCTTGGACAGGGACCAAGAGACCCAGTACTTC. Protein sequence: CASSRFLDRDQETQYF.

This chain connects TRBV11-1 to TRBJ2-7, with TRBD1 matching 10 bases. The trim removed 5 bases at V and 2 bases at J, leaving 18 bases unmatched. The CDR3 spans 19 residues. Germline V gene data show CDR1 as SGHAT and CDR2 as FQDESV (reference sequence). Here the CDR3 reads CASSLTGTGASKPTYEQYF. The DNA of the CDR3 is TGTGCCAGCAGCCTAACCGGGACAGGGGCATCTAAACCAACCTACGAGCAGTACTTC.

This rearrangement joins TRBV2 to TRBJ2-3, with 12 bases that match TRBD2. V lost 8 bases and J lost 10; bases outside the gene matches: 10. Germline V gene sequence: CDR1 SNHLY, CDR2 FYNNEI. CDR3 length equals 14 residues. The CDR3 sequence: CASLASGGALSQYF. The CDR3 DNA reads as TGTGCCAGCCTGGCTAGCGGGGGGGCCTTATCGCAGTATTTT.

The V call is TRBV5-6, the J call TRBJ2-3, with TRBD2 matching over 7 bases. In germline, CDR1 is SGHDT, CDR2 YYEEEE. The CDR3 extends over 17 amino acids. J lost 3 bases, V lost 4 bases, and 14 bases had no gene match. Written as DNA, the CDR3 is TGTGCCAGCAGCGTCCGGTGGCGGGGGATGGGGACAGATACGCAGTATTTT. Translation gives CASSVRWRGMGTDTQYF.

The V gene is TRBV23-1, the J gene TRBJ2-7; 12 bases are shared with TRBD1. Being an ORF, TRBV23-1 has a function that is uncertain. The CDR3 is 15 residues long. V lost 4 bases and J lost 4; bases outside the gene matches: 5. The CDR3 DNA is TGCGCCAGCAGTCGGACGGGACAGGGGGCTTACGAGCAGTACTTC. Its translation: CASSRTGQGAYEQYF.

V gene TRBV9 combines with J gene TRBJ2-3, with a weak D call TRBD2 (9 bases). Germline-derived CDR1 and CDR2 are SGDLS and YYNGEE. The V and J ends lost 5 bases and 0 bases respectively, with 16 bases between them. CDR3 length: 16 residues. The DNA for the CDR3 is TGTGCCAGCAGTCTAGCGGGGACAGGTAGCACAGATACGCAGTATTTT. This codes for CASSLAGTGSTDTQYF.

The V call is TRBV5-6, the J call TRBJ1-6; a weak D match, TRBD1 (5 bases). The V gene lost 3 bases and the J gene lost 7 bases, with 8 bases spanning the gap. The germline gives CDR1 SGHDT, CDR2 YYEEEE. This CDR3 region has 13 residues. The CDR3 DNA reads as TGTGCCAGCAGCTCCCCAGGGAATTCACCCCTCCACTTT. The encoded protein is CASSSPGNSPLHF.

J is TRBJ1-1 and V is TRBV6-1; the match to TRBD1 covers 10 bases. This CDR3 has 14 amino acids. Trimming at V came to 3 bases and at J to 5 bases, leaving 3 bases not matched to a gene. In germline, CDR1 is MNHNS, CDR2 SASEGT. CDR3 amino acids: CASSEGDRGTEAFF. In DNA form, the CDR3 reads TGTGCCAGCAGTGAGGGGGACAGGGGAACTGAAGCTTTCTTT.

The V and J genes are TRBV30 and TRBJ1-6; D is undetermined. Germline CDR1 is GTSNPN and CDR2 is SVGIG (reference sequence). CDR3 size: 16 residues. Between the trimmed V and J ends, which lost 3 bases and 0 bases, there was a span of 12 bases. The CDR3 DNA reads TGTGCCTGGAGGACGGCAGGAAGCTCCTATAATTCACCCCTCCACTTT. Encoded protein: CAWRTAGSSYNSPLHF. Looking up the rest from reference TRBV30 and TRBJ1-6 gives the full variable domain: SQTIHQWPATLVQPVGSPLSLECTVEGTSNPNLYWYRQAAGRGLQLLFYSVGIGQISSEVPQNLSASRPQDRQFILSSKKLLLSDSGFYLCAWRTAGSSYNSPLHFGNGTRLTVT.

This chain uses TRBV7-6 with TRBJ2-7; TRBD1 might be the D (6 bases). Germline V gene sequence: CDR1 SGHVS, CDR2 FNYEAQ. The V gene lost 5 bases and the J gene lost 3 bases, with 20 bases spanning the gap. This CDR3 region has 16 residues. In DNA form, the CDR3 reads TGTGCCAGCAGCCTACTTGCAGGGGTCGGTGGCTACGAGCAGTACTTC. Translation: CASSLLAGVGGYEQYF.

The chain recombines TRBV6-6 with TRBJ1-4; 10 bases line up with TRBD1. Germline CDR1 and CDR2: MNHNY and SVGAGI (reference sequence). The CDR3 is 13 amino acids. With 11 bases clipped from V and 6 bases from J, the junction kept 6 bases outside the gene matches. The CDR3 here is CAARGTGDEKLFF. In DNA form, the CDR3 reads TGTGCCGCAAGAGGGACAGGGGATGAAAAACTGTTTTTT.

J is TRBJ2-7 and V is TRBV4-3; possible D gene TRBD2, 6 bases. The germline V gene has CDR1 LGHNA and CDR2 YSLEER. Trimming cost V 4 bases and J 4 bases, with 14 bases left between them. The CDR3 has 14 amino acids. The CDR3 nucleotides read TGCGCCAGCAGCCTCTACGAAGGGACTTACGAGCAGTACTTC. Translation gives CASSLYEGTYEQYF.

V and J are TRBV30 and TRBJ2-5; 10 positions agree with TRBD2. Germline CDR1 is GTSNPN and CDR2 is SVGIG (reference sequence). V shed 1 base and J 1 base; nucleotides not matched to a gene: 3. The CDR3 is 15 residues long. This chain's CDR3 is CAWSGVAGGQETQYF. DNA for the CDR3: TGTGCCTGGAGTGGGGTAGCGGGGGGCCAAGAGACCCAGTACTTC.

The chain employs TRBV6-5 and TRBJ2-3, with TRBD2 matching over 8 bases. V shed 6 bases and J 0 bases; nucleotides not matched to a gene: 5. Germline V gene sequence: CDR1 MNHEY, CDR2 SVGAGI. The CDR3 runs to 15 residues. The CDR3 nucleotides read TGTGCCAGCAGCCGACTAGCGCTTAGCACAGATACGCAGTATTTT. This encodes CASSRLALSTDTQYF.

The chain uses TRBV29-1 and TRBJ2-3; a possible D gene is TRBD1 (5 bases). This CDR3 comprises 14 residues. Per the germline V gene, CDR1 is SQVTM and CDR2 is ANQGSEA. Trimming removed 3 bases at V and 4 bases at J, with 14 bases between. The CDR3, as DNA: TGCAGCGTTGAGGGCCCAGGGCCAGCAGATACGCAGTATTTT. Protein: CSVEGPGPADTQYF.

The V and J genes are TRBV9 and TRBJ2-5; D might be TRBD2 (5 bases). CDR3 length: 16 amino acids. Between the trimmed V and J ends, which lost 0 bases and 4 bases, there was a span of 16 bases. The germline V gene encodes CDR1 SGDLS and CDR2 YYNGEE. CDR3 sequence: CASSVAGGLPPETQYF. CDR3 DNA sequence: TGTGCCAGCAGCGTAGCGGGCGGGCTTCCCCCAGAGACCCAGTACTTC. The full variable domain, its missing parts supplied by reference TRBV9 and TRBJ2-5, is DSGVTQTPKHLITATGQRVTLRCSPRSGDLSVYWYQQSLDQGLQFLIQYYNGEERAKGNILERFSAQQFPDLHSELNLSSLELGDSALYFCASSVAGGLPPETQYFGPGTRLLVL.

CDR3: CASSSTGLVAYEQYF. The CDR3 bases are TGTGCCAGCAGCTCTACGGGACTAGTTGCCTACGAGCAGTACTTC. The chain employs TRBV7-2 and TRBJ2-7; 8 bases match TRBD2. Germline V lookup: CDR1 SGHTA, CDR2 FQGNSA. This CDR3 has 15 amino acids. After removal of 4 bases from V and 2 bases from J, the junction contained 7 bases not matched to a gene. The full variable domain, with the rest looked up from reference TRBV7-2 and TRBJ2-7, is GAGVSQSPSNKVTEKGKDVELRCDPISGHTALYWYRQSLGQGLEFLIYFQGNSAPDKSGLPSDRFSAERTGGSVSTLTIQRTQQEDSAVYLCASSSTGLVAYEQYFGPGTRLTVT.

This CDR3 reads CASSLEGTVINEKLFF. CDR3 bases: TGTGCCAGCAGCTTAGAAGGGACTGTCATTAATGAAAAACTGTTTTTT. The chain is built from TRBV11-2 and TRBJ1-4; possibly TRBD1 for D (5 bases). This CDR3 has 16 residues. Trimming shortened V by 0 bases and J by 4 bases, and 12 bases separated the two germline ends. CDR1 and CDR2 (germline): SGHAT, FQNNGV. Full variable domain (remainder filled in from reference TRBV11-2 and TRBJ1-4): EAGVAQSPRYKIIEKRQSVAFWCNPISGHATLYWYQQILGQGPKLLIQFQNNGVVDDSQLPKDRFSAERLKGVDSTLKIQPAKLEDSAVYLCASSLEGTVINEKLFFGSGTQLSVL.

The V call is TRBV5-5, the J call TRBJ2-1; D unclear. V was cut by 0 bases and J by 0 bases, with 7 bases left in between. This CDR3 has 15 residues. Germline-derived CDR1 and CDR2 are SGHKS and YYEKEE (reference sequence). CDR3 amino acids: CASSLGGSSYNEQFF. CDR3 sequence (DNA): TGTGCCAGCAGCTTGGGCGGAAGCTCCTACAATGAGCAGTTCTTC. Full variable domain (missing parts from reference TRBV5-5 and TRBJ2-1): DAGVTQSPTHLIKTRGQQVTLRCSPISGHKSVSWYQQVLGQGPQFIFQYYEKEERGRGNFPDRFSARQFPNYSSELNVNALLLGDSALYLCASSLGGSSYNEQFFGPGTRLTVL.